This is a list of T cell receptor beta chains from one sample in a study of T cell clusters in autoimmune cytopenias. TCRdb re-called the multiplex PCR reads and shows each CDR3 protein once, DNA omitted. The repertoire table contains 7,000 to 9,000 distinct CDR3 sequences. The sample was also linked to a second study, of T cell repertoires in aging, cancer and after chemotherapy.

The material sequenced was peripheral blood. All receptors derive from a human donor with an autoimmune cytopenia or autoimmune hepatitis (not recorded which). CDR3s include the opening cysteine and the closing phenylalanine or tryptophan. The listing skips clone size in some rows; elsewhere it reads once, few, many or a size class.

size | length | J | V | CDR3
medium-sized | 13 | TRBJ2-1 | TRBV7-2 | CASSPTTRSEQFF
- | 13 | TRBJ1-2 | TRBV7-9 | CASSFGTGEGYTF
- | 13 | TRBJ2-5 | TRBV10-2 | CASSWGYQETQYF
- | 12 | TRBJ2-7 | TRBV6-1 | CASTLTSYEQYF
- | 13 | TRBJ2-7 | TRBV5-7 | CASSLPGQGEQYF
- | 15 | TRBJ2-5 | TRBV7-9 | CASSQVRGDQETQYF
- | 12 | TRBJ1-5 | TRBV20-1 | CSARGENQPQHF
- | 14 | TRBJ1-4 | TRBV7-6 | CASSLGPTNEKLFF
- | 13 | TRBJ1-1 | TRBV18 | CASSGQGNTEAFF
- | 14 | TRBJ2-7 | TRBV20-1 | CSAPDPQGAGEQYF
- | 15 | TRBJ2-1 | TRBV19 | CASSPLAGAYNEQFF
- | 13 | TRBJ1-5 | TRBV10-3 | CAISEMGDQPQHF
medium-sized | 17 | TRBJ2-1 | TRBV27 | CASRPPFSGPSYNEQFF
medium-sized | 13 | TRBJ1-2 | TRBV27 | CASSSQGSYGYTF
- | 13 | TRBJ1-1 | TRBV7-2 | CASSYAANTEAFF
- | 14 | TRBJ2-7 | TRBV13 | CASSFSGSSYEQYF
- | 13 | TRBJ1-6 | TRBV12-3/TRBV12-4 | CASSPGVGSPLHF
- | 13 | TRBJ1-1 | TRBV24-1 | CATRGTVNTEAFF
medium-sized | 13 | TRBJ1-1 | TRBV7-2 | CASSLDRDTEAFF
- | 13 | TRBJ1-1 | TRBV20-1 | CSALLGRSTEAFF
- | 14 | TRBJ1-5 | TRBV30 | CAWSAGSGNQPQHF
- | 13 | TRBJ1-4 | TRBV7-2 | CASSLQVFEKLFF
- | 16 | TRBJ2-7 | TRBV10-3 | CAISDGGTLDPYEQYF
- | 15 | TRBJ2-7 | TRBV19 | CASSIARVGSYEQYF
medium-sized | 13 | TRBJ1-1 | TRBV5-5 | CASGGQLNTEAFF
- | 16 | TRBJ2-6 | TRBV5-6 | CASSKRTGSGANVLTF
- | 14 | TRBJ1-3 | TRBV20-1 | CSAREGTGRSTIYF
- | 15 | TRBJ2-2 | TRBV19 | CASSQLGTDTGELFF
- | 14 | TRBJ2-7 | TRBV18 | CASSPRQDFYEQYF
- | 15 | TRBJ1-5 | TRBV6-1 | CASSDLNRGNQPQHF
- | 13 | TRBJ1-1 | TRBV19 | CASKARGRVEAFF
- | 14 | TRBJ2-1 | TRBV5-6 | CASSLKASGNEQFF
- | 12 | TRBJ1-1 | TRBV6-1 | CASSDPDREAFF
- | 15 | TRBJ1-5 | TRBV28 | CASSLWRDLNQPQHF
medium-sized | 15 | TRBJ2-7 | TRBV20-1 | CSARDGTGGKEEQYF
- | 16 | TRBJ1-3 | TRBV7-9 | CASSLGQWAIGNTIYF
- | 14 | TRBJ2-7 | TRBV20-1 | CSAPGQGETYEQYF
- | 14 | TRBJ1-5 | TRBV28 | CASRRTGGNQPQHF
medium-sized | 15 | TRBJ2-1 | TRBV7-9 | CATDHLTDSYNEQFF
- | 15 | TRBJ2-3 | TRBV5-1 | CASSLELAPTDTQYF